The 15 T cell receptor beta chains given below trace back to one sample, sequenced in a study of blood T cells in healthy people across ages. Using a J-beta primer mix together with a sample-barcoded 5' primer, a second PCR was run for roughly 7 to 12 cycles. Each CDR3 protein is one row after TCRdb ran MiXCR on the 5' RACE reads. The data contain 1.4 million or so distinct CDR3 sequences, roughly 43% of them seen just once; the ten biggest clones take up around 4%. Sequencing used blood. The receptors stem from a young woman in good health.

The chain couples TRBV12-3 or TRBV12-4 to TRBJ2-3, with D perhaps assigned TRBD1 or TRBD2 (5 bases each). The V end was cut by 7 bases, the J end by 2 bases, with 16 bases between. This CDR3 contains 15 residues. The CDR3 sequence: CASNLLGEPTDTQYF. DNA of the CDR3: TGTGCCAGCAACCTCCTAGGGGAGCCCACAGATACGCAGTATTTT.

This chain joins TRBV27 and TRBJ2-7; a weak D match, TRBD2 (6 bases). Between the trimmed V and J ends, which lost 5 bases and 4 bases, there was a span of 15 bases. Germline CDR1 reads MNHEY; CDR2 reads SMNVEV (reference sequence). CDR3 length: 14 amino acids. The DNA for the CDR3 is TGTGCCAGCAGTCCGCGGGGCCCAGGATACGAGCAGTACTTC. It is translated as CASSPRGPGYEQYF.

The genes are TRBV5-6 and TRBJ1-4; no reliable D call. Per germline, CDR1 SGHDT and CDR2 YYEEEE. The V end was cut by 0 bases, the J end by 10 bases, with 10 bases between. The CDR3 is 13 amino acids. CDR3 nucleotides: TGTGCCAGCAGCTTGGCGGTAGCTGGAAAACTGTTTTTT. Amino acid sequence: CASSLAVAGKLFF.

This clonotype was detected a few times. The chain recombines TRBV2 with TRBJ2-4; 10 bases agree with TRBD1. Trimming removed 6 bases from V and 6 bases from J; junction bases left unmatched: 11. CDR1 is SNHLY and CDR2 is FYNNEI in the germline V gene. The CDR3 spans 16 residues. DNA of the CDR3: TGTGCCAGCAGGGACCTCTTTCGGGACAGGGGAAACATTCAGTACTTC. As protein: CASRDLFRDRGNIQYF. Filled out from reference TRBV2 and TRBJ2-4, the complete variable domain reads EPEVTQTPSHQVTQMGQEVILRCVPISNHLYFYWYRQILGQKVEFLVSFYNNEISEKSEIFDDQFSVERPDGSNFTLKIRSTKLEDSAMYFCASRDLFRDRGNIQYFGAGTRLSVL.

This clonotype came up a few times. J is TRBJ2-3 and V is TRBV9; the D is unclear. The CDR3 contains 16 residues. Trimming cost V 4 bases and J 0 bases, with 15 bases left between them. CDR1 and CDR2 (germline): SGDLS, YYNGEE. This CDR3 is CASSPSPTPSTDTQYF. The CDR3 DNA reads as TGTGCCAGCAGCCCCTCTCCGACACCTAGCACAGATACGCAGTATTTT.

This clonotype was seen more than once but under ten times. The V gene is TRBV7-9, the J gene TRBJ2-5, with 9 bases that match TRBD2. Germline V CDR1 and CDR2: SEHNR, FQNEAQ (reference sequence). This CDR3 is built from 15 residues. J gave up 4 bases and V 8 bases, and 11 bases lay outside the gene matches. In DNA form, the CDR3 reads TGTGCCAGCTGGATTAGCGGGAGTCTGGGAGAGACCCAGTACTTC. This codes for CASWISGSLGETQYF.

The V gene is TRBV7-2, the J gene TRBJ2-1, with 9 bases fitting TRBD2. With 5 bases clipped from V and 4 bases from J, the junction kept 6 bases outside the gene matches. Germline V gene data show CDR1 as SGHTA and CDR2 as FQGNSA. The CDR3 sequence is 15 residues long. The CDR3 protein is CASSRSSGMYNEQFF. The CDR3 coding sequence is TGTGCCAGCAGCCGATCTAGCGGGATGTACAATGAGCAGTTCTTC.

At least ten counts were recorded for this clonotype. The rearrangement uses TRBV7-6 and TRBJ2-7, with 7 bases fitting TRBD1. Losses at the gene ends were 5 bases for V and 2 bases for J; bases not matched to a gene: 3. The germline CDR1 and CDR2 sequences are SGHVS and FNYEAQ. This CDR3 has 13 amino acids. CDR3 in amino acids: CASSAGTAYEQYF. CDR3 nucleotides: TGTGCCAGCAGCGCCGGGACAGCCTACGAGCAGTACTTC.

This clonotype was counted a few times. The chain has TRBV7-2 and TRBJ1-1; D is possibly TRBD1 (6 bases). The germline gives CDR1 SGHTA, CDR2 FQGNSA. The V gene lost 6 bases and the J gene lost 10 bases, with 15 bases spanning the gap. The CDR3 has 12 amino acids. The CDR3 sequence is CASSSGARRAFF. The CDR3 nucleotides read TGTGCCAGCAGTTCAGGGGCCCGACGAGCTTTCTTT.

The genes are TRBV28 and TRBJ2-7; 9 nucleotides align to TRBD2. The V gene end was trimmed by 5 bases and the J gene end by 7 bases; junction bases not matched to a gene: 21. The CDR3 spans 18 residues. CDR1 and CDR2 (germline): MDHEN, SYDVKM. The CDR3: CASSTGTSIYVPLGEQYF. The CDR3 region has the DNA TGTGCCAGCAGTACCGGGACTAGCATTTATGTTCCTTTAGGTGAGCAGTACTTC.

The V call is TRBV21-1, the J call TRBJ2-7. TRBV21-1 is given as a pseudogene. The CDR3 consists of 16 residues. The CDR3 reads CASSNSGRKEIYEQYF. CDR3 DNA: TGTGCCAGCAGCAACTCAGGCAGGAAGGAAATCTACGAGCAGTACTTC.

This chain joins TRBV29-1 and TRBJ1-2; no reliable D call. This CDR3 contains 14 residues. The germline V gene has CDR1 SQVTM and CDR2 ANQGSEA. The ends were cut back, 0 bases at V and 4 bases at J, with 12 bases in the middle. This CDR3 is CSVEDCSPGYGYTF. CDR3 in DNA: TGCAGCGTTGAAGATTGCAGCCCGGGCTATGGCTACACCTTC.

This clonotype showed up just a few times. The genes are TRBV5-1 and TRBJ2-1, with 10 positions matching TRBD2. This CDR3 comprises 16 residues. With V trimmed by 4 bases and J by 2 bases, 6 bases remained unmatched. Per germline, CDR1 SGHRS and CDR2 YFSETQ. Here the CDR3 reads CASSASSGGPYNEQFF. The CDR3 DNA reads TGCGCCAGCAGCGCATCTAGCGGGGGCCCCTACAATGAGCAGTTCTTC.

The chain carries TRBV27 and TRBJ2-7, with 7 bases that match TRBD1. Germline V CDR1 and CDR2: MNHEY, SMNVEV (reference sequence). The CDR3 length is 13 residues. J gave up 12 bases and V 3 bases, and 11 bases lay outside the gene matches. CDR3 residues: CASSLVRRGQLYF. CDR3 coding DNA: TGTGCCAGCAGTTTGGTACGTCGGGGACAGCTGTACTTC.

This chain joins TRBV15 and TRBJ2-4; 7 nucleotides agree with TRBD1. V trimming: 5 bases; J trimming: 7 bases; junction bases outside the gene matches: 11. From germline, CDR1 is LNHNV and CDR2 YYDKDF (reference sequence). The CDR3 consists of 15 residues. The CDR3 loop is CATSSRDRGSNIQYF. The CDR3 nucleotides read TGTGCCACCAGCTCCCGGGACAGAGGGTCTAACATTCAGTACTTC.